This entry features one TCR beta chain sequence. This sample was included in a study of blood T cell repertoires in COVID-19. Each participant's cohort was designated according to participant-reported clinical history. The table came from immunoSEQ multiplex PCR; TCRdb's copy has only in-frame clones and leaves some out. This table holds about 310,000 clones, roughly nine tenths found once. The specimen was PBMCs or T cells enriched from blood (not recorded which). The TCR sequence derives from a woman in her twenties or thirties who had recovered from COVID-19.

CDR3 amino acids: CASSRRTDTNYGYTF. CDR3 nucleotide sequence: TGTGCCAGCAGCCGTAGGACGGACACTAACTATGGCTACACCTTC. J is TRBJ1-2 and V is TRBV7-2; tentative D call: TRBD1 (5 bases). Germline values: CDR1 SGHTA, CDR2 FQGNSA. The CDR3 covers 15 residues. Trimming took off 5 bases at V and 0 bases at J, with 13 bases between the two ends.